Listed below are T cell receptor beta chains from one sample, sequenced in a study of chronic HIV infection and antiretroviral therapy. TCRdb reprocessed the 5' RACE reads via MiXCR and lists one record per CDR3 protein. Of 40,000 to 50,000 distinct CDR3 sequences listed, about 19% were seen once; the top ten hold over 2.5%. The sample consisted of peripheral blood. These receptors originate from an adult who had HIV and had not received antiretroviral therapy, or was an uninfected healthy control (not recorded which). The CDR3 runs from the conserved cysteine through the conserved F or W. Each record gives: clone size, V gene, J gene, D gene, CDR3 protein, CDR3 DNA. D genes are given only for firm matches. Clone size is not always given. Where it is, it says once, few, many or a class for expanded clones.

NA	TRBV15	TRBJ1-5	TRBD1	CATSRTGYSNQPQHF	TGTGCCACCAGCAGGACAGGGTATAGCAATCAGCCCCAGCATTTT
few	TRBV28	TRBJ2-5	TRBD1	CASSVQGPQTQYF	TGTGCCAGCAGTGTACAGGGGCCGCAGACCCAGTACTTC
NA	TRBV6-6	TRBJ2-7	TRBD1	CASGSDRARYEQYF	TGTGCCAGCGGTTCCGACAGGGCGAGGTACGAGCAGTACTTC
few	TRBV4-1	TRBJ2-6	TRBD1	CASSRVRPGQGNSGANVLTF	TGCGCCAGCAGCCGAGTGAGACCGGGACAGGGGAATTCTGGGGCCAACGTCCTGACTTTC
few	TRBV4-1	TRBJ1-2	TRBD1	CASSSVGQGARGYTF	TGCGCCAGCAGCTCAGTGGGACAGGGGGCGCGCGGCTACACCTTC
NA	TRBV4-1	TRBJ1-2	NA	CASSQRAVGVGYTF	TGCGCCAGCAGCCAGCGGGCGGTTGGGGTCGGCTACACCTTC
NA	TRBV27	TRBJ1-2	NA	CASSTGGYGYTF	TGTGCCAGCAGTACGGGGGGCTATGGCTACACCTTC
few	TRBV5-6	TRBJ1-1	NA	CASKLGTTEAFF	TGTGCCAGCAAGTTGGGGACCACTGAAGCTTTCTTT
NA	TRBV28	TRBJ2-3	NA	CASTLYGVTDTQYF	TGTGCCAGCACCCTCTACGGGGTCACAGATACGCAGTATTTT
few	TRBV7-9	TRBJ1-1	NA	CASSRAGTEAFF	TGTGCCAGCAGCAGGGCGGGGACTGAAGCTTTCTTT
few	TRBV29-1	TRBJ1-1	NA	CSVGTFRNTEAFF	TGCAGCGTCGGGACTTTTAGGAACACTGAAGCTTTCTTT
NA	TRBV28	TRBJ1-1	TRBD1	CASSSASGTGGTEAFF	TGTGCCAGCAGTTCTGCATCCGGGACAGGGGGCACTGAAGCTTTCTTT
NA	TRBV28	TRBJ2-1	TRBD2	CASSPPRLADDNEQFF	TGTGCCAGCAGCCCTCCCAGGCTAGCGGATGACAATGAGCAGTTCTTC
NA	TRBV7-3	TRBJ2-1	TRBD2	CASSLGLAGRDEQFF	TGTGCCAGCAGCTTAGGGCTAGCGGGACGCGATGAGCAGTTCTTC
NA	TRBV4-1	TRBJ1-5	NA	CASSQEPPGPTLNQPQHF	TGCGCCAGCAGCCAAGAACCCCCGGGACCGACGCTCAATCAGCCCCAGCATTTT
many	TRBV12-3/TRBV12-4	TRBJ2-3	NA	CASSFNVGPSTQYF	TGTGCCAGCAGTTTCAACGTTGGCCCTAGTACGCAGTATTTT
many	TRBV28	TRBJ2-7	NA	CASTRRGYIYEQYF	TGTGCCAGCACTCGTCGGGGGTACATCTACGAGCAGTACTTC
NA	TRBV15	TRBJ2-1	NA	CATSRDRNEQFF	TGTGCCACCAGCAGAGATAGGAATGAGCAGTTCTTC
medium-sized	TRBV7-7	TRBJ2-7	NA	CASSPARGNGYEQYF	TGTGCTAGCAGCCCGGCCAGGGGTAACGGGTACGAGCAGTACTTC
NA	TRBV5-5	TRBJ2-5	NA	CASSPGFRVSQETQYF	TGTGCCAGCAGCCCGGGGTTCCGAGTCAGCCAAGAGACCCAGTACTTC
NA	TRBV28	TRBJ2-7	TRBD2	CASSLGLDRTTLLYF	TGTGCCAGCAGCCTCGGACTAGACCGAACTACTTTATTGTACTTC
few	TRBV28	TRBJ2-1	TRBD1	CASSFPDRGTDNEQFF	TGTGCCAGCAGTTTCCCCGACAGGGGTACGGACAATGAGCAGTTCTTC
NA	TRBV12-3/TRBV12-4	TRBJ2-7	TRBD1	CASSPRGDRGAFKTYEQYF	TGTGCCAGCAGCCCACGTGGGGACAGGGGAGCCTTTAAGACCTACGAGCAGTACTTC
NA	TRBV5-1	TRBJ2-3	NA	CASSLTTDTQYF	TGCGCCAGCAGCCTAACCACAGATACGCAGTATTTT
NA	TRBV7-2	TRBJ2-5	NA	CASSFLDATQYF	TGTGCCAGCAGCTTCCTCGATGCGACCCAGTACTTC
NA	TRBV29-1	TRBJ2-5	TRBD1	CSAGQGQETQYF	TGCAGCGCCGGACAGGGCCAAGAGACCCAGTACTTC
many	TRBV20-1	TRBJ1-2	NA	CSARIVLDYGYTF	TGCAGTGCTAGAATTGTTCTGGACTATGGCTACACCTTC
few	TRBV28	TRBJ2-1	TRBD1	CASRTGGQFRNEQFF	TGTGCCAGCCGGACAGGGGGACAATTTAGGAATGAGCAGTTCTTC
NA	TRBV7-2	TRBJ1-5	NA	CASSLAYSNQPQHF	TGTGCCAGCAGCTTAGCGTATAGCAATCAGCCCCAGCATTTT
few	TRBV28	TRBJ1-1	NA	CASSVQGVTEAFF	TGTGCCAGCAGTGTTCAAGGGGTGACTGAAGCTTTCTTT
few	TRBV7-2	TRBJ1-3	NA	CASSFQGLDTIYF	TGTGCCAGCAGCTTCCAGGGGCTGGACACCATATATTTT
few	TRBV10-2	TRBJ2-3	NA	CASSASSVDTQYF	TGCGCCAGCAGTGCTTCAAGCGTAGATACGCAGTATTTT